This T cell receptor beta chain was recovered during a study of shared clonotypes between healthy human individuals. For the study at large: Used for every donor were three CD4 naive, three CD4 memory, two CD8 naive and one CD8 memory plate. Notes on the study in general: Clonotype sharing among donors was expected to depend on sequencing depth. Across subsets, estimated richness was generally greater for naive than for memory populations.

This CDR3 has 16 amino acids. The V gene end was trimmed by 1 base and the J gene end by 3 bases; junction bases not matched to a gene: 6. CDR1 is LGHNA and CDR2 is YNFKEQ in the germline V gene. TCRdb keeps only in-frame clones here, not all; method: immunoSEQ multiplex PCR. This sample carries around 690,000 clones, roughly 87% of them seen once, and the ten largest clones take around a third. To note about this clone: Its matching antigen is unknown.

Material for sequencing was memory CD8+ T cells from PBMCs. The subset is: CD45RO+ cells pooled with CCR7-negative TemRA cells. This sequence was found in a man aged 18 to 35 in good health. Some clones in this sample may be carry-over from other donors' samples. The gene calls are TRBV4-2 and TRBJ2-3, with TRBD2 matching over 8 bases. In DNA form, the CDR3 reads TGTGCCAGCAGCCAAGGACGGGAGGGAGGTACAGATACGCAGTATTTT. Protein sequence: CASSQGREGGTDTQYF.